The 2 T cell receptor beta chains in this list originate from one sample, sequenced in a study of glioma-infiltrating T cells. The iRepertoire nested amplicon-rescue multiplex PCR amplified TCR alpha and beta CDR3s from RNA. TCRdb itself ran the multiplex PCR reads through MiXCR, one entry per CDR3 protein. The sample carries 170,000 or so distinct CDR3 sequences, under 55% recorded once. The specimen sequenced was glioma tissue, nonneoplastic brain tissue, or PBMCs (not recorded which). Receptor source: a human donor with low-grade glioma or glioblastoma, undergoing nonglioma brain surgery, or in good health (not recorded which).

Note on this clonotype: One end of the junction is discordant with germline, which a read error may explain. For the CDR3, the DNA is TGCAGTGTTAGAGGGGGACCGAACACAGATAAGCAGTATTTT. Protein product: CSVRGGPNTDKQYF. V gene TRBV20-1 combines with J gene TRBJ2-3; the D gene is possibly TRBD1 (6 bases). Germline loops: CDR1 DFQATT, CDR2 SNEGSKA (reference sequence). The CDR3 length is 14 residues.

This clonotype was counted only a few times. Given a much more abundant clone one base away, this may be a read error. The rearrangement uses TRBV27 and TRBJ2-1; D is undetermined. CDR3 length equals 11 residues. The germline V gene has CDR1 MNHEY and CDR2 SMNVEV (reference sequence). The V gene lost 4 bases and the J gene lost 8 bases, with 6 bases spanning the gap. The CDR3 loop reads CASSSLYEQFF. The CDR3 coding sequence is TGTGCCAGCAGTTCTCTCTATGAGCAGTTCTTC.